A selection of T cell receptor beta chains follows, all from one sample in a study of T cells in Graves' hyperthyroidism and ophthalmopathy. Each CDR3 protein is one row after TCRdb ran MiXCR on the multiplex PCR reads. The repertoire holds 160,000 or so distinct CDR3 sequences, with around 8.9% as singletons. The sequenced material came from blood. These receptor sequences come from a woman between 18 and 30 years old with Graves' hyperthyroidism that later progressed to Graves' ophthalmopathy. CDR3s include the opening cysteine and the closing phenylalanine or tryptophan. Fields, in order: D gene, V gene, J gene, clone size, CDR3 DNA, CDR3 protein. D genes are given only for firm matches. Clone size, where shown, is once, few, many, or a class for clones that have expanded.

d_gene: -; v_gene: TRBV7-6; j_gene: TRBJ1-1; abundance: -; CDR3nt: TGTGCCAGCAGCTTAGGGTATGGGGTTGAAGCTTTCTTT; CDR3aa: CASSLGYGVEAFF
d_gene: TRBD2; v_gene: TRBV20-1; j_gene: TRBJ2-7; abundance: many; CDR3nt: TGCAGTGCTAGGGGGGGGACTAGCGGGAATACCTACGAGCAGTACTTC; CDR3aa: CSARGGTSGNTYEQYF
d_gene: -; v_gene: TRBV12-3/TRBV12-4; j_gene: TRBJ1-5; abundance: many; CDR3nt: TGTGCCAGCAGCTTCGAGTTAAGGACGAATCAGCCCCAGCATTTT; CDR3aa: CASSFELRTNQPQHF
d_gene: TRBD1; v_gene: TRBV5-1; j_gene: TRBJ2-5; abundance: -; CDR3nt: TGCGCCAGCAGCTTGACCGGGACAGGCTACTTCGAGACCCAGTACTTC; CDR3aa: CASSLTGTGYFETQYF
d_gene: -; v_gene: TRBV30; j_gene: TRBJ1-5; abundance: many; CDR3nt: TGTGCCTGGAGTGTACGGGGGGGATCTCAGCCCCAGCATTTT; CDR3aa: CAWSVRGGSQPQHF
d_gene: -; v_gene: TRBV3-1; j_gene: TRBJ1-3; abundance: many; CDR3nt: TGTGCCAGCAGCCAAGTTGGGGATTGGGCTGGAAACACCATATATTTT; CDR3aa: CASSQVGDWAGNTIYF
d_gene: -; v_gene: TRBV28; j_gene: TRBJ1-1; abundance: many; CDR3nt: TGTGCCAGCAGTTTTGTCCTTGAGCAGGAATCAGACACTGAAGCTTTCTTT; CDR3aa: CASSFVLEQESDTEAFF
d_gene: -; v_gene: TRBV4-1; j_gene: TRBJ1-1; abundance: -; CDR3nt: TGCGCCAGCAGGCCCCCAGGGGATACGGCTGAAGCTTTCTTT; CDR3aa: CASRPPGDTAEAFF
d_gene: TRBD1; v_gene: TRBV12-3/TRBV12-4; j_gene: TRBJ1-5; abundance: many; CDR3nt: TGTGCCAGCGGGGACAGGGTTGGCAATCAGCCCCAGCATTTT; CDR3aa: CASGDRVGNQPQHF
d_gene: -; v_gene: TRBV30; j_gene: TRBJ2-7; abundance: many; CDR3nt: TGTGCCTGGAGTAAGTCCTCCTACGAGCAGTACTTC; CDR3aa: CAWSKSSYEQYF
d_gene: -; v_gene: TRBV30; j_gene: TRBJ2-1; abundance: -; CDR3nt: TGTGCCTGGAGTGTACCCCCCCGGGGATTGAATGAGCAGTTCTTC; CDR3aa: CAWSVPPRGLNEQFF
d_gene: TRBD1; v_gene: TRBV11-2; j_gene: TRBJ1-2; abundance: -; CDR3nt: TGTGCCAGCAGCTTCGCGCCGGGACAGTTCTATGGCTACACCTTC; CDR3aa: CASSFAPGQFYGYTF
d_gene: -; v_gene: TRBV30; j_gene: TRBJ1-1; abundance: many; CDR3nt: TGTGCCTGGAGTGGAGAATGGACTGAAGCTTTCTTT; CDR3aa: CAWSGEWTEAFF
d_gene: TRBD1; v_gene: TRBV5-1; j_gene: TRBJ1-1; abundance: many; CDR3nt: TGCGCCAGCAAACAGGGGGGTACTGAAGCTTTCTTT; CDR3aa: CASKQGGTEAFF
d_gene: TRBD1; v_gene: TRBV28; j_gene: TRBJ1-2; abundance: many; CDR3nt: TGTGCCAGCAGTAAATTAAAGGGGGCCATTGGTGGCTACACCTTC; CDR3aa: CASSKLKGAIGGYTF
d_gene: TRBD2; v_gene: TRBV19; j_gene: TRBJ2-1; abundance: many; CDR3nt: TGTGCCACTAAACCCAAACTAGCGGGGGTTGGGAATGAGCAGTTCTTC; CDR3aa: CATKPKLAGVGNEQFF
d_gene: -; v_gene: TRBV5-6; j_gene: TRBJ2-7; abundance: -; CDR3nt: TGTGCCAGCAGCAAAGACAGTCACTCCTACGAGCAGTACTTC; CDR3aa: CASSKDSHSYEQYF
d_gene: TRBD2; v_gene: TRBV20-1; j_gene: TRBJ2-1; abundance: few; CDR3nt: TGCAGTGCTAGAGGGGCTAGCGGAGCCTACAATGAGCAGTTCTTC; CDR3aa: CSARGASGAYNEQFF
d_gene: -; v_gene: TRBV6-1; j_gene: TRBJ1-1; abundance: many; CDR3nt: TGTGCCAGCAATAGGGTGGACACTGAAGCTTTCTTT; CDR3aa: CASNRVDTEAFF
d_gene: -; v_gene: TRBV7-8; j_gene: TRBJ2-3; abundance: many; CDR3nt: TGTGCCAGCAGCTTAGGGATGGTGGGAGATACGCAGTATTTT; CDR3aa: CASSLGMVGDTQYF
d_gene: TRBD2; v_gene: TRBV14; j_gene: TRBJ2-1; abundance: -; CDR3nt: TGTGCCAGCAGCTCGGGACTAGCGGGAGTGGGTCCAAACAATGAGCAGTTCTTC; CDR3aa: CASSSGLAGVGPNNEQFF
d_gene: -; v_gene: TRBV7-6; j_gene: TRBJ1-6; abundance: many; CDR3nt: TGTGCCAGCAGCTTAGCGGATGACTGGCAAGGTTCACCCCTCCACTTT; CDR3aa: CASSLADDWQGSPLHF
d_gene: -; v_gene: TRBV10-3; j_gene: TRBJ2-6; abundance: few; CDR3nt: TGTGCCATCAGGTCCGGGACTGAATCTGGGGCCAACGTCCTGACTTTC; CDR3aa: CAIRSGTESGANVLTF
d_gene: TRBD2; v_gene: TRBV7-2; j_gene: TRBJ2-7; abundance: many; CDR3nt: TGTGCCAGCAGCCCACTAGCGGGGACGGCCTACGAGCAGTACTTC; CDR3aa: CASSPLAGTAYEQYF
d_gene: -; v_gene: TRBV6-1; j_gene: TRBJ2-5; abundance: many; CDR3nt: TGTGCCAGCAGTTTTTCGGGGGCCCTCGGAGAGACCCAGTACTTC; CDR3aa: CASSFSGALGETQYF
d_gene: TRBD2; v_gene: TRBV5-6; j_gene: TRBJ2-7; abundance: many; CDR3nt: TGTGCCAGCAGCTTGGCTAGCGGGGGGCCTTACGAGCAGTACTTC; CDR3aa: CASSLASGGPYEQYF
d_gene: TRBD2; v_gene: TRBV7-8; j_gene: TRBJ2-1; abundance: few; CDR3nt: TGTGCCAGCAGCCGAAGGACTAGCGGGGGGCCCGGGGGAAATGAGCAGTTCTTC; CDR3aa: CASSRRTSGGPGGNEQFF
d_gene: -; v_gene: TRBV7-9; j_gene: TRBJ1-3; abundance: many; CDR3nt: TGTGCCAGCAGCTTAAAGGGACCTGGAAACACCATATATTTT; CDR3aa: CASSLKGPGNTIYF
d_gene: TRBD2; v_gene: TRBV7-9; j_gene: TRBJ2-1; abundance: many; CDR3nt: TGTGCCAGCAGCATCGGGGGGAATGAGCAGTTCTTC; CDR3aa: CASSIGGNEQFF
d_gene: TRBD2; v_gene: TRBV5-1; j_gene: TRBJ2-7; abundance: few; CDR3nt: TGCGCCAGCAGCCCCCGGACTAGCGGGAGTATCAACGAGCAGTACTTC; CDR3aa: CASSPRTSGSINEQYF
d_gene: -; v_gene: TRBV3-1; j_gene: TRBJ1-5; abundance: medium-sized; CDR3nt: TGTGCCAGCAGCCAGCGAGGGGCGGGGGTTCGGCCCCAGCATTTT; CDR3aa: CASSQRGAGVRPQHF
d_gene: -; v_gene: TRBV19; j_gene: TRBJ2-6; abundance: many; CDR3nt: TGTGCCAGTAGTGGGGCTTCCCTTAGTGGGGCCAACGTCCTGACTTTC; CDR3aa: CASSGASLSGANVLTF
d_gene: -; v_gene: TRBV3-1; j_gene: TRBJ2-5; abundance: few; CDR3nt: TGTGCCAGCAGCCAAGATCTAGGGGGTCGGGAGACCCAGTACTTC; CDR3aa: CASSQDLGGRETQYF
d_gene: TRBD2; v_gene: TRBV10-3; j_gene: TRBJ2-7; abundance: many; CDR3nt: TGTGCCATCGGTCGGACTAGCGGGAGGACCCACTACGAGCAGTACTTC; CDR3aa: CAIGRTSGRTHYEQYF
d_gene: -; v_gene: TRBV29-1; j_gene: TRBJ1-2; abundance: many; CDR3nt: TGCAGCGTTGATGGGGTACAGGGTGTCTATGGCTACACCTTC; CDR3aa: CSVDGVQGVYGYTF
d_gene: -; v_gene: TRBV19; j_gene: TRBJ1-1; abundance: many; CDR3nt: TGTGCCAGTAGAGGGGGGATGAGAGGTGAAGCTTTCTTT; CDR3aa: CASRGGMRGEAFF
d_gene: -; v_gene: TRBV20-1; j_gene: TRBJ2-3; abundance: many; CDR3nt: TGCAGTGCACAAGGGGGCGGGGGCCCCCATTCCGCGTTGGATACGCAGTATTTT; CDR3aa: CSAQGGGGPHSALDTQYF
d_gene: TRBD2; v_gene: TRBV20-1; j_gene: TRBJ2-1; abundance: -; CDR3nt: TGCAGTGCTAGGGGACTAGCGGGAGGGTTCACGGATGAGCAGTTCTTC; CDR3aa: CSARGLAGGFTDEQFF
d_gene: TRBD2; v_gene: TRBV11-2; j_gene: TRBJ2-1; abundance: many; CDR3nt: TGTGCCAGCAGTCTGGGATTACTCCGGGGGGGGAATGAGCAGTTCTTC; CDR3aa: CASSLGLLRGGNEQFF
d_gene: TRBD1; v_gene: TRBV20-1; j_gene: TRBJ2-7; abundance: many; CDR3nt: TGCAGTGCTAGAGTTTCAGGGGGCATCAACGAGCAGTACTTC; CDR3aa: CSARVSGGINEQYF
d_gene: TRBD1; v_gene: TRBV18; j_gene: TRBJ1-5; abundance: many; CDR3nt: TGTGCCAGCTCACCAGGGGGACAGGACAATCAGCCCCAGCATTTT; CDR3aa: CASSPGGQDNQPQHF
d_gene: -; v_gene: TRBV7-3; j_gene: TRBJ2-5; abundance: many; CDR3nt: TGTGCCAGCAGCTTAAGAGGGGAAGAGACCCAGTACTTC; CDR3aa: CASSLRGEETQYF
d_gene: TRBD1; v_gene: TRBV20-1; j_gene: TRBJ1-1; abundance: many; CDR3nt: TGCAGTGCTAGCCGTCCGGGACAGGGATACACTGAAGCTTTCTTT; CDR3aa: CSASRPGQGYTEAFF
d_gene: -; v_gene: TRBV6-2/TRBV6-3; j_gene: TRBJ2-1; abundance: many; CDR3nt: TGTGCCAGCAGTTATCAGGGCGACTACAATGAGCAGTTCTTC; CDR3aa: CASSYQGDYNEQFF
d_gene: -; v_gene: TRBV27; j_gene: TRBJ1-6; abundance: many; CDR3nt: TGTGCCAGCAGTTGGGGGTCGGGGAATTCACCCCTCCACTTT; CDR3aa: CASSWGSGNSPLHF
d_gene: TRBD2; v_gene: TRBV5-1; j_gene: TRBJ2-1; abundance: many; CDR3nt: TGCGCCAGCAGCTTGGATACTAGCGGGAGGTACAATGAGCAGTTCTTC; CDR3aa: CASSLDTSGRYNEQFF
d_gene: -; v_gene: TRBV29-1; j_gene: TRBJ2-1; abundance: many; CDR3nt: TGCAGCGTAATCGGGAGCGGGAATGAGCAGTTCTTC; CDR3aa: CSVIGSGNEQFF
d_gene: -; v_gene: TRBV6-6; j_gene: TRBJ1-1; abundance: many; CDR3nt: TGTGCCAGCAGTTACCGACGATTAACCACTGAAGCTTTCTTT; CDR3aa: CASSYRRLTTEAFF
d_gene: TRBD1; v_gene: TRBV2; j_gene: TRBJ1-4; abundance: many; CDR3nt: TGTGCCAGCAGTGGGCCGACAGGGGATGAAAAACTGTTTTTT; CDR3aa: CASSGPTGDEKLFF
d_gene: -; v_gene: TRBV16; j_gene: TRBJ2-7; abundance: many; CDR3nt: TGTGCCAGCAGCCCCCAGATGGTAGGGCGAGGCGAGCAGTACTTC; CDR3aa: CASSPQMVGRGEQYF